Only one count was recorded for the clone carrying this T cell receptor beta chain. Its target is unknown. The sample comes from a study of T cell repertoires in ileal Crohn's disease. In the study overall: About 490 nanograms of biopsy DNA per sample underwent TCRB immunosequencing. Findings and limits, study-wide: All patients with clonality above 26.8% had endoscopic recurrence. Mucosal expansions were suggested to be mainly CD8 T cells. Compared with non-smokers, active smokers at surgery showed more clonal expansions.

Germline values: CDR1 MNHNS, CDR2 SASEGT. This CDR3 is 12 amino acids long. V was trimmed by 5 bases and J by 10 bases, leaving 14 bases between them. Produced via immunoSEQ multiplex PCR; TCRdb's table is partial and in-frame only. The profile shows thousands of clones, about three quarters of them singletons. Time point meaning: proximal margin of the surgical specimen (macroscopically non-inflamed). This sequence joins TRBV6-1 and TRBJ1-2; no clear D. The receptor comes from an adult with Crohn's disease. Sample: ileal tissue. In DNA, the CDR3 is TGTGCCAGCAGTTTATCCCCCGAGGTCTACACCTTC. This codes for CASSLSPEVYTF.